This is a list of T cell receptor beta chains from one sample in a study of blood T cell repertoires in COVID-19. TCRdb's table, derived via immunoSEQ multiplex PCR, lists solely in-frame clones and lacks some. The repertoire includes 200,000 to 300,000 clones, about 82% of them detected once, and approximately 2.1% sits in the top ten. Material: PBMCs or T cells enriched from blood (not recorded which). These receptors were collected from a woman aged 45-65 years who had recovered from COVID-19. Each CDR3 is given with its conserved first and last residue. Fields, in order: D gene, V gene, clone size, J gene, CDR3 DNA, CDR3 protein. The D gene is left open where the match is weak. Some rows have no size entry. The others give once, few or many, or a class for an expanded clone.

TRBD2,TRBV3-1/TRBV3-2,.,TRBJ2-5,TGTGCCAGCAGCCAACCTGCCGTAGTAGCGGGGGACCAGTACTTC,CASSQPAVVAGDQYF
.,TRBV15,.,TRBJ1-5,TGTGCCACCAGCAGGGGGGGAATGGGGCAGCCCCAGCATTTT,CATSRGGMGQPQHF
TRBD1,TRBV13,.,TRBJ2-5,TGTGCCAGCAGCCCTCGGGGCAGGGGGCAAGAGACCCAGTACTTC,CASSPRGRGQETQYF
.,TRBV6-2/TRBV6-3,.,TRBJ1-6,TGTGCCAGCAGCTATACAGGGAATCATTCACCCCTCCACTTT,CASSYTGNHSPLHF
TRBD2,TRBV7-2,once,TRBJ2-7,TGTGCCAGCAGCTTAGCGTTTGCGGGGGGGCTCCTTCGGCACGAGCAGTACTTC,CASSLAFAGGLLRHEQYF
.,TRBV13,.,TRBJ2-1,TGTGCCAGCAGCTTAGGGTGGGCTAGCGCCTACAATGAGCAGTTCTTC,CASSLGWASAYNEQFF
TRBD1,TRBV7-2,once,TRBJ1-4,TGTGCCAGCAGAAATCCCACAGGGGGGGAAAAACTGTTTTTT,CASRNPTGGEKLFF
.,TRBV28,.,TRBJ1-3,TGTGCCAGCAGTTTAATGAGGGGGGGAAACACCATATATTTT,CASSLMRGGNTIYF
.,TRBV7-2,.,TRBJ2-2,TGTGCCAGCAGCGCTGACAACCCCGGGGAGCTGTTTTTT,CASSADNPGELFF
.,TRBV6-5,.,TRBJ2-7,TGTGCCAGCAGTTGGGTGCAGGGTGGCGAGCAGTACTTC,CASSWVQGGEQYF
.,TRBV30,.,TRBJ2-7,TGTGCCTCCCAAGTAGGGGGGGCGCGGTACGAGCAGTACTTC,CASQVGGARYEQYF
.,TRBV6-5,.,TRBJ2-3,TGTGCCAGCAAGACGGGAGTTGGCACAGATACGCAGTATTTT,CASKTGVGTDTQYF
.,TRBV7-2,.,TRBJ2-5,TGTGCCAGCAGCTTATCGGGGGAGTGGGGGACCCAGTACTTC,CASSLSGEWGTQYF
.,TRBV10-3,.,TRBJ1-2,TGTGCCATCAGTGAGACAGACAACTATGGCTACACCTTC,CAISETDNYGYTF
TRBD2,TRBV7-2,.,TRBJ2-6,TGTGCCAGCAGCTTATGGAGTAGCGGGATGCACTCTGGGGCCAACGTCCTGACTTTC,CASSLWSSGMHSGANVLTF
.,TRBV29-1,.,TRBJ1-4,TGCAGCGGGTGGCACAGGGAAAAACTGTTTTTT,CSGWHREKLFF
.,TRBV6-2/TRBV6-3,few,TRBJ1-1,TGTGCCAGCAGTTACCCTTTCCCCGAAGGGGATAAAGCTTTCTTT,CASSYPFPEGDKAFF
.,TRBV9,.,TRBJ1-1,TGTGCCAGCGAGGGTCCAAGGAACACTGAAGCTTTCTTT,CASEGPRNTEAFF
TRBD2,TRBV30,.,TRBJ2-3,TGTGCCTGGAGGCCGGGACTAGCAGAGTCAGATACGCAGTATTTT,CAWRPGLAESDTQYF
.,TRBV24-1,.,TRBJ2-1,TGTGCCACCAGTGATCGGACAGGGACTACCTACAATGAGCAGTTCTTC,CATSDRTGTTYNEQFF
.,TRBV2,few,TRBJ1-2,TGTGCCAGCAGTCGATCCGAGTTCTATGGCTACACCTTC,CASSRSEFYGYTF
.,TRBV18,.,TRBJ1-5,TGTGCCAGCTCACCCCTCGGGTCCAATCAGCCCCAGCATTTT,CASSPLGSNQPQHF
.,TRBV6-5,.,TRBJ2-5,TGTGCCAGCCGGACACTTGGGTCAGAGACCCAGTACTTC,CASRTLGSETQYF
.,TRBV11-2,.,TRBJ2-4,TGTGCCAGCAGCTTGGCAGGTCCAAACATTCAGTACTTC,CASSLAGPNIQYF
.,TRBV5-1,.,TRBJ2-6,TGCGCCAGCAGCTTCGGTAATTTGGTCTCTCTTTCTGGGGCCAACGTCCTGACTTTC,CASSFGNLVSLSGANVLTF
.,TRBV15,.,TRBJ1-1,TGTGCCACCAGCAGAGATAAAGGAGGACGTGAAGCTTTCTTT,CATSRDKGGREAFF
.,TRBV20-1,.,TRBJ1-2,TGCAGTGCTAGTTCCCATCCGGCGGCCTATGGCTACACCTTC,CSASSHPAAYGYTF
TRBD2,TRBV5-1,.,TRBJ2-7,TGCGCCAGCAGCCTCATCCCTAGCGGGGGGGCCTCCTACGAGCAGTACTTC,CASSLIPSGGASYEQYF